The 32 T cell receptor beta chains below all came from one sample that was sequenced in a study of Tregs in tolerant kidney transplant recipients. Produced via immunoSEQ multiplex PCR; TCRdb's table is partial and in-frame only. The data contain approximately 60,000 clones, 95% to 98% of them singletons. The starting material was Tregs from blood, obtained before the transplant. Every receptor here comes from a human donor who received a combined kidney and bone marrow transplant.

The gene calls are TRBV2 and TRBJ2-7, with D tentatively TRBD1 (6 bases). There are 13 residues in the CDR3. Germline CDR1 SNHLY, CDR2 FYNNEI. Trimming cost V 8 bases and J 3 bases, with 14 bases left between them. CDR3 bases: TGTGCCAGCGAGGACAGCGGTAACTACGAGCAGTACTTC. Amino acids: CASEDSGNYEQYF. The full variable domain, its missing parts supplied by reference TRBV2 and TRBJ2-7, is EPEVTQTPSHQVTQMGQEVILRCVPISNHLYFYWYRQILGQKVEFLVSFYNNEISEKSEIFDDQFSVERPDGSNFTLKIRSTKLEDSAMYFCASEDSGNYEQYFGPGTRLTVT.

The CDR3 DNA follows: TGCGCCAGCAGCTTGACGGGTACGCAGTATTTT. The encoded protein is CASSLTGTQYF. The chain links TRBV5-1 to TRBJ2-3; D is ambiguous. In germline, CDR1 is SGHRS, CDR2 YFSETQ. This CDR3 has 11 amino acids. V lost 1 base, J lost 8 bases, and 5 bases lay in between. Full variable domain (remainder filled in from reference TRBV5-1 and TRBJ2-3): KAGVTQTPRYLIKTRGQQVTLSCSPISGHRSVSWYQQTPGQGLQFLFEYFSETQRNKGNFPGRFSGRQFSNSRSEMNVSTLELGDSALYLCASSLTGTQYFGPGTRLTVL.

The genes are TRBV21-1 and TRBJ2-7; TRBD1 is taken as the D call from the table, unchecked against the DNA. TRBV21-1 is a recognized pseudogene. CDR3 size: 19 residues. CDR3 protein: CASSKGEGFRDRYFYEQYF. The CDR3, as DNA: TGTGCCAGCAGCAAGGGAGAAGGCTTTAGGGACAGGTATTTCTACGAGCAGTACTTC.

The chain couples TRBV7-3 to TRBJ2-1, with TRBD2 identical over 13 bases. J gave up 1 base and V 3 bases, and 0 bases lay outside the gene matches. Germline V gene data show CDR1 as SGHTA and CDR2 as FQGTGA. The CDR3 runs 16 residues. CDR3 nucleotides: TGTGCCAGCAGCTTGGGACTAGCGGGGTCCTACAATGAGCAGTTCTTC. This encodes CASSLGLAGSYNEQFF.

This rearrangement joins TRBV9 to TRBJ2-5, with 11 bases lining up with TRBD2. Trimming removed 2 bases from V and 1 base from J; junction bases left unmatched: 16. The germline CDR1 and CDR2 sequences are SGDLS and YYNGEE. The CDR3 covers 20 residues. The CDR3, as DNA: TGTGCCAGCAGCGTGGCCTACGGGACTAGCGGTTTTCCCTCCCAAGAGACCCAGTACTTC. This encodes CASSVAYGTSGFPSQETQYF.

The rearrangement uses TRBV5-4 and TRBJ1-2, with TRBD1 as a possible D gene (5 bases). Germline assignment: CDR1 SGHNT and CDR2 YYREEE (reference sequence). The CDR3 contains 15 residues. V gave up 0 bases and J gave up 2 bases, with 11 bases separating them. CDR3: CASSLDPRGNYGYTF. For the CDR3, the DNA is TGTGCCAGCAGCTTGGACCCCCGGGGGAACTATGGCTACACCTTC.

This chain joins TRBV2 and TRBJ1-2, with D possibly being TRBD1 (6 bases). Looked up from germline, CDR1 is SNHLY and CDR2 is FYNNEI. Trimming removed 7 bases from V and 2 bases from J, with 8 bases in between. The CDR3 is 12 residues long. CDR3: CASNGQNYGYTF. The CDR3 DNA follows: TGTGCCAGCAACGGACAGAACTATGGCTACACCTTC.

Written as DNA, the CDR3 is TGCGCCAGCAGCCAAGACAGGGACAGAGATAACTATGGCTACACCTTC. Its translation: CASSQDRDRDNYGYTF. The chain has TRBV4-3 and TRBJ1-2; 7 bases map to TRBD1. V was clipped by 0 bases and J by 1 base; unmatched bases: 5. This CDR3 contains 16 residues. Germline V CDR1 and CDR2: LGHNA, YSLEER.

This clone was detected once. V is TRBV18 and J is TRBJ2-1; possibly TRBD2 for D (5 bases). The CDR3 has 14 residues. Per the germline V gene, CDR1 is KGHSH and CDR2 is LQKENI. The V gene lost 3 bases and the J gene lost 1 base, with 7 bases spanning the gap. The CDR3 DNA sequence: TGTGCCAGCTCACCTAGCGTATCCTACAATGAGCAGTTCTTC. Translation: CASSPSVSYNEQFF.

The genes are TRBV18 and TRBJ2-5; 7 nucleotides agree with TRBD2. Trimming at V came to 0 bases and at J to 6 bases, leaving 13 bases not matched to a gene. CDR1 KGHSH and CDR2 LQKENI come from the germline V gene. This CDR3 spans 17 amino acids. CDR3 coding DNA: TGTGCCAGCTCACCACCGGGGGGGAGGGCCCTCGAGAAGACCCAGTACTTC. Protein: CASSPPGGRALEKTQYF. Variable domain in full (rest from reference TRBV18 and TRBJ2-5): NAGVMQNPRHLVRRRGQEARLRCSPMKGHSHVYWYRQLPEEGLKFMVYLQKENIIDESGMPKERFSAEFPKEGPSILRIQQVVRGDSAAYFCASSPPGGRALEKTQYFGPGTRLLVL.

The rearrangement links TRBV7-2 to TRBJ2-7; no clear D. There are 14 residues in the CDR3. Germline assignment: CDR1 SGHTA and CDR2 FQGNSA. V lost 5 bases and J lost 3, with 14 bases in between. CDR3 loop: CASSVDDSIYEQYF. Here the CDR3 DNA reads TGTGCCAGCAGCGTAGATGACTCGATCTACGAGCAGTACTTC. Using reference TRBV7-2 and TRBJ2-7 for the parts outside the CDR3, the full variable domain is GAGVSQSPSNKVTEKGKDVELRCDPISGHTALYWYRQSLGQGLEFLIYFQGNSAPDKSGLPSDRFSAERTGGSVSTLTIQRTQQEDSAVYLCASSVDDSIYEQYFGPGTRLTVT.

The chain recombines TRBV11-1 with TRBJ1-3, with 9 bases that match TRBD1. Germline assignment: CDR1 SGHAT and CDR2 FQDESV (reference sequence). This CDR3 spans 15 amino acids. Trimming took 6 bases from V and 2 from J; bases not matched to a gene: 5. In DNA form, the CDR3 reads TGTGCCAGCAGGTCGGGACAGGGTGCTGGAAACACCATATATTTT. This encodes CASRSGQGAGNTIYF.

V is TRBV5-1 and J is TRBJ2-3, with TRBD2 matching over 8 bases. V was clipped by 7 bases and J by 0 bases; unmatched bases: 4. Germline V gene lookup returns CDR1 SGHRS and CDR2 YFSETQ. The CDR3 runs 14 residues. CDR3: CASVAGTSTDTQYF. CDR3 nucleotide sequence: TGCGCCAGCGTAGCGGGGACTAGCACAGATACGCAGTATTTT.

This chain connects TRBV30 to TRBJ2-6; 10 bases match TRBD1. The germline gives CDR1 GTSNPN, CDR2 SVGIG (reference sequence). The J segment lost 3 bases and the V segment lost 1 base, leaving 9 bases of the junction unmatched. The CDR3 length is 18 residues. The CDR3 coding sequence is TGTGCCTGGAGTGGCGGACAGGGGGTTTTTTTTGGGGCCAACGTCCTGACTTTC. Translated: CAWSGGQGVFFGANVLTF.

The V call is TRBV11-3, the J call TRBJ1-3; D is undetermined. The CDR3 totals 14 residues. V lost 0 bases to trimming and J lost 0 bases, with 3 bases between them. Germline values: CDR1 SGHNT, CDR2 YENEEA. This CDR3 reads CASSLEASGNTIYF. The DNA of the CDR3 is TGTGCCAGCAGCTTAGAGGCCTCTGGAAACACCATATATTTT.

This chain uses TRBV18 with TRBJ1-4, with D unresolved. The V gene lost 8 bases and the J gene lost 6 bases, with 16 bases spanning the gap. Germline CDR1 reads KGHSH; CDR2 reads LQKENI. CDR3 length equals 14 residues. The CDR3: CASVQYGRDEKLFF. The DNA of the CDR3 is TGTGCCAGCGTACAGTACGGGCGGGATGAAAAACTGTTTTTT. Full variable domain (remainder filled in from reference TRBV18 and TRBJ1-4): NAGVMQNPRHLVRRRGQEARLRCSPMKGHSHVYWYRQLPEEGLKFMVYLQKENIIDESGMPKERFSAEFPKEGPSILRIQQVVRGDSAAYFCASVQYGRDEKLFFGSGTQLSVL.

This sequence joins TRBV7-2 and TRBJ1-4, with D perhaps TRBD1 (5 bases). V lost 5 bases and J lost 4, with 14 bases in between. The CDR3 has 15 amino acids. Germline loops: CDR1 SGHTA, CDR2 FQGNSA. The CDR3 bases are TGTGCCAGCAGCCGCGGGGGAAGGGGTAATGAAAAACTGTTTTTT. The encoded protein is CASSRGGRGNEKLFF.

The CDR3 protein is CASSNPWLGEETQYF. The CDR3 nucleotides are TGTGCCAGCAGCAACCCCTGGCTGGGAGAAGAGACCCAGTACTTC. The chain recombines TRBV11-3 with TRBJ2-5, with D tentatively TRBD2 (5 bases). V dropped 5 bases and J dropped 3 bases, with 16 bases sitting between them. Germline CDR1 is SGHNT and CDR2 is YENEEA. This CDR3 is built from 15 residues.

J is TRBJ2-5 and V is TRBV5-4, with 9 bases fitting TRBD1. CDR1 is SGHNT, CDR2 YYREEE, per germline (reference sequence). The V segment lost 4 bases and the J segment 4 bases; nucleotides outside the gene matches: 11. The CDR3 spans 16 residues. The CDR3 coding sequence is TGTGCCAGCAGCGGACGACAGGGGACAGGGATAGAGACCCAGTACTTC. It encodes CASSGRQGTGIETQYF.

V and J are TRBV27 and TRBJ1-4; unclear D gene. Trimming cost V 5 bases and J 3 bases, with 10 bases left between them. Germline-derived CDR1 and CDR2 are MNHEY and SMNVEV (reference sequence). The CDR3 length is 14 residues. The CDR3 sequence: CASSPLEANEKLFF. CDR3 DNA: TGTGCCAGCAGTCCCCTGGAGGCTAATGAAAAACTGTTTTTT.

V is TRBV5-1 and J is TRBJ1-2; TRBD1 might be the D (6 bases). The CDR3 has 13 residues. The V gene lost 3 bases and the J gene lost 8 bases, with 14 bases spanning the gap. Germline CDR1 reads SGHRS; CDR2 reads YFSETQ. The CDR3 region is CASSSNRDPGYTF. The CDR3 nucleotides read TGCGCCAGCAGCTCAAACAGGGATCCGGGCTACACCTTC.

The V and J genes are TRBV5-1 and TRBJ2-5, with TRBD2 matching 8 bases. V was pared by 5 bases and J by 0 bases, with 9 bases of the junction left unmatched. Germline V gives CDR1 SGHRS, CDR2 YFSETQ. CDR3 length equals 16 residues. The CDR3 here is CASRKTLAGNQETQYF. The CDR3, as DNA: TGCGCCAGCAGGAAGACCCTAGCGGGCAACCAAGAGACCCAGTACTTC.

The chain carries TRBV7-2 and TRBJ2-5; D is undetermined. Germline CDR1 SGHTA, CDR2 FQGNSA. There are 14 residues in the CDR3. V was trimmed by 1 base and J by 4 bases, leaving 10 bases between them. The CDR3 DNA sequence: TGTGCCAGCAGCTTAGATATAGCTTCAGAGACCCAGTACTTC. Protein sequence: CASSLDIASETQYF. The variable domain in full, with the rest retrieved from reference TRBV7-2 and TRBJ2-5, is GAGVSQSPSNKVTEKGKDVELRCDPISGHTALYWYRQSLGQGLEFLIYFQGNSAPDKSGLPSDRFSAERTGGSVSTLTIQRTQQEDSAVYLCASSLDIASETQYFGPGTRLLVL.

The CDR3 DNA reads as TGCGCTTCAACGGGGGGGAACACTGAAGCTTTCTTT. Translating it yields CASTGGNTEAFF. The chain has TRBV5-1 and TRBJ1-1, with D perhaps matching TRBD1 (5 bases). Germline assignment: CDR1 SGHRS and CDR2 YFSETQ. The length of the CDR3 is 12 residues. The whole variable domain, remainder taken from reference TRBV5-1 and TRBJ1-1, is KAGVTQTPRYLIKTRGQQVTLSCSPISGHRSVSWYQQTPGQGLQFLFEYFSETQRNKGNFPGRFSGRQFSNSRSEMNVSTLELGDSALYLCASTGGNTEAFFGQGTRLTVV.

The gene calls are TRBV4-3 and TRBJ1-4; 9 bases match TRBD1. CDR1 is LGHNA, CDR2 YSLEER, per germline. The CDR3 is 15 amino acids. The V gene end was trimmed by 2 bases and the J gene end by 6 bases; junction bases not matched to a gene: 4. In DNA, the CDR3 is TGCGCCAGCAGCCAACCCGGGACAGGGTATGAAAAACTGTTTTTT. This encodes CASSQPGTGYEKLFF.

J is TRBJ1-4 and V is TRBV5-5, with D maybe TRBD1 (6 bases). V lost 4 bases and J 7 bases, leaving 17 bases between the germline ends. CDR3 length: 15 amino acids. From germline, CDR1 is SGHKS and CDR2 YYEKEE (reference sequence). Here the CDR3 reads CASSQQGARSEKLFF. The CDR3 DNA sequence: TGTGCCAGCAGCCAACAGGGAGCGAGGAGTGAAAAACTGTTTTTT.

The chain has TRBV6-5 and TRBJ1-5, with 11 positions matching TRBD1. Germline CDR1 is MNHEY and CDR2 is SVGAGI. V trimming: 5 bases; J trimming: 7 bases; junction bases outside the gene matches: 4. The CDR3 covers 14 residues. CDR3 DNA sequence: TGTGCCAGCAGTCGCGGACAGGGGGCACAGCCCCAGCATTTT. This codes for CASSRGQGAQPQHF.

The chain is built from TRBV7-2 and TRBJ2-7, with TRBD1 matching 9 bases. The CDR3 is 15 amino acids. J was trimmed by 7 bases and V by 1 base; bases with no gene match: 8. Germline V lookup: CDR1 SGHTA, CDR2 FQGNSA. Written as DNA, the CDR3 is TGTGCCAGCAGCTTAGTATCTGACAGGGGGGTTGAGCAGTACTTC. It translates to CASSLVSDRGVEQYF. The full variable domain, with the rest looked up from reference TRBV7-2 and TRBJ2-7, is GAGVSQSPSNKVTEKGKDVELRCDPISGHTALYWYRQSLGQGLEFLIYFQGNSAPDKSGLPSDRFSAERTGGSVSTLTIQRTQQEDSAVYLCASSLVSDRGVEQYFGPGTRLTVT.

As DNA, the CDR3 is TGTGCCTGGAGTCGTATGAGTCACCAGTACTTC. Residues: CAWSRMSHQYF. This chain uses TRBV30 with TRBJ2-5; D uncertain. CDR3 length equals 11 residues. Per the germline V gene, CDR1 is GTSNPN and CDR2 is SVGIG (reference sequence). With 2 bases removed from V and 10 bases from J, the gap between germline ends came to 11 bases.

The chain carries TRBV19 and TRBJ1-3; tentatively, D is TRBD1 (5 bases). The germline CDR1 and CDR2 sequences are LNHDA and SQIVND (reference sequence). This CDR3 is built from 18 residues. The V end lost 3 bases, the J end lost 0 bases, and 18 bases lay between the germline ends. This CDR3 is CASSIPPAGPYSGNTIYF. The CDR3 nucleotides are TGTGCCAGTAGTATCCCCCCGGCAGGGCCTTACTCTGGAAACACCATATATTTT.

This chain uses TRBV2 with TRBJ2-7, with 8 bases aligning to TRBD2. CDR1 and CDR2 from the germline V gene are SNHLY and FYNNEI. The CDR3 covers 16 residues. Trimming took 7 bases from V and 7 from J; bases not matched to a gene: 18. In DNA, the CDR3 is TGTGCCAGCACATTCCTTAGCGGGGCCCCCGGGTCGGAGCAGTACTTC. Its protein product is CASTFLSGAPGSEQYF. Variable domain in full (rest from reference TRBV2 and TRBJ2-7): EPEVTQTPSHQVTQMGQEVILRCVPISNHLYFYWYRQILGQKVEFLVSFYNNEISEKSEIFDDQFSVERPDGSNFTLKIRSTKLEDSAMYFCASTFLSGAPGSEQYFGPGTRLTVT.

This chain connects TRBV12-2 to TRBJ2-2; TRBD2, as called in the table, went unchecked against the DNA. TRBV12-2 is classified as a pseudogene. The CDR3 length is 17 residues. Written as DNA, the CDR3 is TGTGCAAGTCGCTTAGGCTGCGGGGAGTTACGGAACGGGGAGCTGTTTTTT. Translating gives CASRLGCGELRNGELFF.